This TCR beta chain originates from a study of response to subunit inactivated influenza vaccine. TCRdb used MiXCR to reprocess the RT-PCR reads, holding one entry per CDR3 protein. In the table there are roughly 500,000 distinct CDR3 sequences, 15% to 20% of which are singletons. Germline V gives CDR1 MNHEY, CDR2 SVGEGT. V lost 6 bases and J lost 9; bases outside the gene matches: 20. The CDR3 consists of 20 residues. Here the sequenced sample was CD4+ T cells sorted from PBMCs, taken around 25 months after vaccination. This sequence was found in a man between 45 and 75 years old who received an inactivated influenza vaccine. The V call is TRBV6-2 or TRBV6-3, the J call TRBJ2-1, with 16 bases matching TRBD2. The chain's CDR3 is CASSVLPPGLAGGLRGEQFF. CDR3 coding DNA: TGTGCCAGCAGCGTCCTTCCGCCGGGACTAGCGGGAGGGCTGCGGGGTGAGCAGTTCTTC.